Described below is a single TCR beta chain sequence and its context. The antigen remains undetermined. This CDR3 contains 15 residues. Germline-derived CDR1 and CDR2 are LGHDT and YNNKEL (reference sequence). V was cut by 0 bases and J by 6 bases, with 14 bases left in between. These data originate in a study of blood T cells in healthy people across ages. Together with a sample-barcoded 5' primer, a J-beta primer mix was included in a second PCR lasting roughly 7 to 11 cycles. MiXCR, applied by TCRdb to the 5' RACE reads, yields one record per CDR3 protein. The sample lists under 800,000 distinct CDR3 sequences, over 20% occurring once. Study outcomes and limitations: Researchers deemed the diversity estimates from one million T cells underestimates.

This TCR derives from a man between 65 and 85 years old in good health. Sequencing was done on a sample of blood. V usage is TRBV3-1 and J usage is TRBJ1-1; D not resolved. The DNA of the CDR3 is TGTGCCAGCAGCCAAGATTCAGTGGGAGTTCCTGAAGCTTTCTTT. Residues: CASSQDSVGVPEAFF.